What follows are 15 T cell receptor beta chains derived from one specimen sequenced in a study of T-cell memory formation after mild COVID-19. TCRdb re-derived calls from the 5' RACE reads in MiXCR, one entry per CDR3 protein. Among about 560,000 distinct CDR3 sequences, 18% were seen once, and the ten largest hold more than 10%. The sequencing input was PBMCs or a T cell subset sorted from them (not recorded which). These receptors all stem from an adult woman who had mild COVID-19 (a few samples of this study predate the infection). Cell type and time point are not known.

In this sample, this clonotype turned up a few times. The V and J genes are TRBV5-1 and TRBJ1-1, with D uncertain. The germline CDR1 and CDR2 sequences are SGHRS and YFSETQ. V was pared by 6 bases and J by 0 bases, with 6 bases between. The CDR3 contains 12 residues. CDR3 residues: CASNGMNTEAFF. DNA for the CDR3: TGCGCCAGCAATGGGATGAACACTGAAGCTTTCTTT.

The V and J genes are TRBV5-6 and TRBJ2-1; unclear D gene. The CDR3 spans 13 residues. Germline CDR1 and CDR2: SGHDT and YYEEEE. Trimming stripped 1 base from V and 8 bases from J, with 10 bases between. The CDR3 spells CASSLIRSDEQFF. In DNA form, the CDR3 reads TGTGCCAGCAGCTTGATCAGGAGTGATGAGCAGTTCTTC.

This clonotype was detected only a few times. The chain joins TRBV9 to TRBJ2-3; 9 bases map to TRBD2. The CDR3 is 15 amino acids. The V and J ends lost 3 bases and 2 bases, in that order; junction bases with no gene match: 4. Germline V lookup: CDR1 SGDLS, CDR2 YYNGEE. CDR3 sequence (DNA): TGTGCCAGCAGCGCCGGGACTAGCATCACAGATACGCAGTATTTT. It specifies CASSAGTSITDTQYF.

This clonotype was detected only a few times. V usage is TRBV5-1 and J usage is TRBJ2-5; D gene unclear. Germline loops: CDR1 SGHRS, CDR2 YFSETQ. The CDR3 spans 14 residues. V lost 0 bases and J 0 bases, leaving 6 bases between the germline ends. The CDR3 here is CASSLGLYQETQYF. As DNA, the CDR3 is TGCGCCAGCAGCTTGGGGCTATACCAAGAGACCCAGTACTTC.

The chain has TRBV15 and TRBJ1-2; the D is unclear. Trimming shortened V by 0 bases and J by 4 bases, and 12 bases separated the two germline ends. The CDR3 is 15 amino acids. Per the germline V gene, CDR1 is LNHNV and CDR2 is YYDKDF (reference sequence). In DNA form, the CDR3 reads TGTGCCACCAGCAGAGACGGGCGGACGATCTATGGCTACACCTTC. Amino acid sequence: CATSRDGRTIYGYTF.

The chain combines TRBV11-3 with TRBJ2-1, with 7 bases matching TRBD2. Trimming cost V 4 bases and J 8 bases; bases outside gene matches: 8. Germline CDR1 and CDR2: SGHNT and YENEEA. The CDR3 totals 14 residues. The CDR3 is CASSSDGAGDEQFF. The CDR3 DNA is TGTGCCAGCAGCTCGGACGGCGCGGGAGATGAGCAGTTCTTC.

The chain is built from TRBV11-3 and TRBJ2-5; 8 bases map to TRBD2. V shed 5 bases, J shed 0 bases, and the junction held 5 bases outside the gene matches. The germline V gene has CDR1 SGHNT and CDR2 YENEEA. The CDR3 contains 15 residues. The DNA of the CDR3 is TGTGCCAGCAGCGAGACTAGCGTGTACCAAGAGACCCAGTACTTC. It encodes CASSETSVYQETQYF.

This clonotype was seen more than once but under ten times. The rearrangement uses TRBV4-1 and TRBJ2-1; tentative D call: TRBD1 (5 bases). This CDR3 region has 16 residues. V was trimmed by 3 bases and J by 8 bases, leaving 20 bases between them. CDR1 MGHRA and CDR2 YSYEKL come from the germline V gene. CDR3 DNA: TGCGCCAGCAGCCAGGGATGGACCCCCAGGGTGGATGAGCAGTTCTTC. It codes for CASSQGWTPRVDEQFF.

There are a few counts of this clonotype. V gene TRBV5-1 combines with J gene TRBJ1-4; D might be TRBD1 (5 bases). Trimming took off 6 bases at V and 7 bases at J, with 13 bases between the two ends. This CDR3 is 13 amino acids long. Germline CDR1 and CDR2: SGHRS and YFSETQ. CDR3 bases: TGCGCCAGCACCACTGGGACGGCTGAAAAACTGTTTTTT. Translated: CASTTGTAEKLFF.

This rearrangement joins TRBV20-1 to TRBJ2-3; TRBD2 agrees at 8 bases. V lost 6 bases, J lost 4 bases, and 6 bases stayed unmatched. CDR1 is DFQATT, CDR2 SNEGSKA, per germline (reference sequence). This CDR3 is 13 amino acids long. The CDR3 DNA reads TGCAGTGCGCGCGGGGGGAACGCAGATACGCAGTATTTT. It is translated as CSARGGNADTQYF.

This clonotype has a count of ten or more. Here the CDR3 DNA reads TGTGCCAGCAGCTTGTCATGGGAGACCCAGTACTTC. This translates into CASSLSWETQYF. The chain employs TRBV5-6 and TRBJ2-5; D is ambiguous. V lost 1 base and J lost 5, with 6 bases in between. The germline CDR1 and CDR2 sequences are SGHDT and YYEEEE. The CDR3 sequence is 12 residues long.

The rearrangement joins TRBV27 to TRBJ1-5; D gene ambiguous. Germline V gene data show CDR1 as MNHEY and CDR2 as SMNVEV (reference sequence). The CDR3 is 12 residues long. Trimming removed 3 bases from V and 7 bases from J, with 7 bases in between. The CDR3 nucleotides read TGTGCCAGCAGTTTTTGGGGACAGCCCCAGCATTTT. It codes for CASSFWGQPQHF.

The chain has TRBV6-2 or TRBV6-3 and TRBJ1-2; D remains unclear. The V gene lost 5 bases and the J gene lost 7 bases, with 14 bases spanning the gap. This CDR3 spans 13 amino acids. Germline-derived CDR1 and CDR2 are MNHEY and SVGEGT. CDR3 coding DNA: TGTGCCAGCAGTCCCCGCTCGAGAGGTGGCTACACCTTC. Amino acid sequence: CASSPRSRGGYTF.

The chain employs TRBV4-3 and TRBJ2-3; 12 bases are shared with TRBD2. CDR3 size: 17 residues. Trimming at V came to 4 bases and at J to 2 bases, leaving 7 bases not matched to a gene. From germline, CDR1 is LGHNA and CDR2 YSLEER. The CDR3 here is CASSLRTSGIHTDTQYF. Here the CDR3 DNA reads TGCGCCAGCAGCCTGAGGACTAGCGGGATACACACAGATACGCAGTATTTT.

V is TRBV19 and J is TRBJ2-7; D tentatively reads TRBD1 or TRBD2 (5 bases each). The CDR3 has 16 amino acids. The germline V gene has CDR1 LNHDA and CDR2 SQIVND (reference sequence). Trimming took 6 bases from V and 1 from J, leaving 19 bases between them. DNA for the CDR3: TGTGCCAGTAGGCGATCGGGGCAGAGCCTTTCCTACGAGCAGTACTTC. It encodes CASRRSGQSLSYEQYF.